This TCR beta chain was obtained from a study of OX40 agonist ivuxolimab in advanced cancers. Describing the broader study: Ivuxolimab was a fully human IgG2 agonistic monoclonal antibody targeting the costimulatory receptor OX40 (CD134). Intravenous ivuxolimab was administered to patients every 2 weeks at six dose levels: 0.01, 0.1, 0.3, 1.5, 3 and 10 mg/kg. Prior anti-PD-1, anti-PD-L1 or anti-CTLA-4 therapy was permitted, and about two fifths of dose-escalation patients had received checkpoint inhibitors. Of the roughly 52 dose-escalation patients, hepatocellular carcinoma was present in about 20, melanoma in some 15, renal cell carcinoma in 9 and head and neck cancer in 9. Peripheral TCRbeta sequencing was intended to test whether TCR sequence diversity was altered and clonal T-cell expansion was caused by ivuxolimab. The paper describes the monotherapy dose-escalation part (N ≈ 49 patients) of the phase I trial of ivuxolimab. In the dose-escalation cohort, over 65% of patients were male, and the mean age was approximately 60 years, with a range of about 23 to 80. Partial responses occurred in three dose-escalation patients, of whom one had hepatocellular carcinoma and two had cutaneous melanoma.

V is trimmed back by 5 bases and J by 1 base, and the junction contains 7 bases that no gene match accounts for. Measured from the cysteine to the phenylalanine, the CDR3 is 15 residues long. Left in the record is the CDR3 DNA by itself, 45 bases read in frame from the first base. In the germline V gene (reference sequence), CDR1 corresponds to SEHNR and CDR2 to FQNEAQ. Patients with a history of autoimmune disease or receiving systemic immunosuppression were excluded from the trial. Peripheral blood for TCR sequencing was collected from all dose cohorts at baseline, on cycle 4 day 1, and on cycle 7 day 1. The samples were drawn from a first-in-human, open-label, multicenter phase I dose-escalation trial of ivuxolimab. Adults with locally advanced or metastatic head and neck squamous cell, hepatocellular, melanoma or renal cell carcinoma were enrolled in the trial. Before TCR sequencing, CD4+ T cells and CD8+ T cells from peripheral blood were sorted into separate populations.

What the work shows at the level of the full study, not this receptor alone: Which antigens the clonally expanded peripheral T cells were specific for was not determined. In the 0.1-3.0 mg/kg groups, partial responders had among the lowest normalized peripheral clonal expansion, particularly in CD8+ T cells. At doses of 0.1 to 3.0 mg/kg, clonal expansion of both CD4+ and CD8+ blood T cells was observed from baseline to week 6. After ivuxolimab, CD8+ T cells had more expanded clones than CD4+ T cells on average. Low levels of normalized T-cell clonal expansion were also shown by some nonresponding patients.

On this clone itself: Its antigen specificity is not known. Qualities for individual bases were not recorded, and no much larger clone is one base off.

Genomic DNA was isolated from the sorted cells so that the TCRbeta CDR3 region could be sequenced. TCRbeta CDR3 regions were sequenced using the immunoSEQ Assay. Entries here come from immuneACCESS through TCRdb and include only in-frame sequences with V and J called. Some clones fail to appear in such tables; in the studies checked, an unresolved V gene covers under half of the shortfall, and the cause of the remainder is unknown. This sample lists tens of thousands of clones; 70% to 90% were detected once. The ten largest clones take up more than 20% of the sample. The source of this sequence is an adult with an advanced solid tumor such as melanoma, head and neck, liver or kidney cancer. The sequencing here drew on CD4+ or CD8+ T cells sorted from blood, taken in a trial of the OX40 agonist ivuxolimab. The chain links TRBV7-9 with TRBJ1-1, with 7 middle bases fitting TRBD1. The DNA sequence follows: TGTGCCAGCAGCCCCCGGGACAGACCGAACACTGAAGCTTTCTTT. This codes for CASSPRDRPNTEAFF.